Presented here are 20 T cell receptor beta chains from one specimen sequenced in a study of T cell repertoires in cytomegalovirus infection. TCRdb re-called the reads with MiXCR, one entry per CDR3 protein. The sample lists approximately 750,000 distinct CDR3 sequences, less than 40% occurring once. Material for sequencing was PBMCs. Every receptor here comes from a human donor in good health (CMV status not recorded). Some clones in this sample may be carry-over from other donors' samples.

The CDR3 is CASSSFLNNEQFF. CDR3 nucleotides: TGTGCCAGCAGCTCCTTTCTGAACAATGAGCAGTTCTTC. This chain links TRBV7-2 with TRBJ2-1; D remains ambiguous. The CDR3 has 13 residues. The V gene's germline CDR1 is SGHTA and CDR2 FQGNSA. V was shortened by 4 bases and J by 5 bases, with 9 bases between the two germline ends.

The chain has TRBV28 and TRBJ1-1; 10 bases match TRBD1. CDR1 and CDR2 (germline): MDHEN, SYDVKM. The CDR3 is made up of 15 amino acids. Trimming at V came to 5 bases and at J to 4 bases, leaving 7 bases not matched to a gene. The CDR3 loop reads CASSRTGGWVTEAFF. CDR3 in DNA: TGTGCCAGCAGTCGGACAGGGGGTTGGGTCACTGAAGCTTTCTTT.

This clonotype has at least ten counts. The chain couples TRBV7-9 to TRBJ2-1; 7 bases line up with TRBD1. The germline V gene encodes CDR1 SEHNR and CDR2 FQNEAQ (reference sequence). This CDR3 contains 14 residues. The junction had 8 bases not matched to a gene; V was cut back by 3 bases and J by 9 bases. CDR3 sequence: CASSFGQVGSEQFF. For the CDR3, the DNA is TGTGCCAGCAGCTTCGGACAGGTCGGAAGTGAGCAGTTCTTC. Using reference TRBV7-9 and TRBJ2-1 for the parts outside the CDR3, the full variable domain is DTGVSQNPRHKITKRGQNVTFRCDPISEHNRLYWYRQTLGQGPEFLTYFQNEAQLEKSRLLSDRFSAERPKGSFSTLEIQRTEQGDSAMYLCASSFGQVGSEQFFGPGTRLTVL.

DNA for the CDR3: TGTGCCAGCACCAAAACTGGGCTTCTGGAGACCCAGTACTTC. Residues: CASTKTGLLETQYF. The gene calls are TRBV28 and TRBJ2-5; no firm D call. The V gene's germline CDR1 is MDHEN and CDR2 SYDVKM. This CDR3 is 14 amino acids long. The V and J ends lost 7 bases and 5 bases respectively, with 17 bases between them.

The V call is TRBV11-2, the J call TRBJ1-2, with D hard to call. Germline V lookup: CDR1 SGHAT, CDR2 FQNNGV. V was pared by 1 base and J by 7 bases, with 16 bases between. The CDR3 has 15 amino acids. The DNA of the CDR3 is TGTGCCAGCAGCTTAGGGAACGTCAAGGTCGGTGGCTACACCTTC. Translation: CASSLGNVKVGGYTF.

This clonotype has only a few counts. This CDR3 reads CASQPGVPGNTIYF. CDR3 coding DNA: TGTGCCTCCCAGCCAGGGGTTCCTGGAAACACCATATATTTT. The V call is TRBV12-3 or TRBV12-4, the J call TRBJ1-3; D is possibly TRBD1 (6 bases). The CDR3 length is 14 residues. The V gene lost 11 bases and the J gene lost 2 bases, with 16 bases spanning the gap.

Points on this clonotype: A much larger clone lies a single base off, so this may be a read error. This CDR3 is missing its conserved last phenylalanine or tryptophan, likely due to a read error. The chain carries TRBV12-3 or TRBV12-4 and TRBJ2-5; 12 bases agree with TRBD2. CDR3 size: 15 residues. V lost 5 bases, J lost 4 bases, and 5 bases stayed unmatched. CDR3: CASSPSGLAGETQYL. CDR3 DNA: TGTGCCAGCAGTCCCTCGGGACTAGCGGGAGAGACCCAGTACTTA.

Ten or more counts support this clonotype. The CDR3 region has the DNA TGTGCCAGCAGCACACGGACAGGGCCAACCTTTAATGAAGCTTTCTTT. It codes for CASSTRTGPTFNEAFF. The chain combines TRBV7-6 with TRBJ1-1, with 8 bases that match TRBD1. In germline, CDR1 is SGHVS, CDR2 FNYEAQ. CDR3 size: 16 residues. V dropped 5 bases and J dropped 7; count of bases not matched to a gene: 15.

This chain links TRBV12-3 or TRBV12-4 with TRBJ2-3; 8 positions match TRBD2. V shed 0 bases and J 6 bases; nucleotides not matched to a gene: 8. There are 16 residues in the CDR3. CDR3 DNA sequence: TGTGCCAGCAGTTTAGCGAGGAGGACTAGCTATGATACGCAGTATTTT. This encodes CASSLARRTSYDTQYF.

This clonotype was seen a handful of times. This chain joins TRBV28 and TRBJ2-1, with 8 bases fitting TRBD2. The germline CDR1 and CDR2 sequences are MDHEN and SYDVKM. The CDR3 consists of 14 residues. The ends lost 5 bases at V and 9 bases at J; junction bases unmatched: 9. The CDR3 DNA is TGTGCCAGCAGTCCAAGACTAGCGCTCCGTGAGCAGTTCTTC. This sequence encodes CASSPRLALREQFF.

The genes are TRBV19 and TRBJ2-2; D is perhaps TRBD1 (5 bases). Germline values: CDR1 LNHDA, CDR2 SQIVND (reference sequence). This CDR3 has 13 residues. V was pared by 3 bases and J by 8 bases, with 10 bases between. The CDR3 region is CASSIAGSGELFF. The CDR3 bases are TGTGCCAGTAGTATTGCAGGGTCAGGGGAGCTGTTTTTT.

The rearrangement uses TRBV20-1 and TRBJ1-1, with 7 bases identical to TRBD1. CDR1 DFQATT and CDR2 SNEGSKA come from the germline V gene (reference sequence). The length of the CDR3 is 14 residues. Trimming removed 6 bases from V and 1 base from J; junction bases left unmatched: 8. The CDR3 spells CSATRDSRNTEAFF. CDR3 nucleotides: TGCAGTGCAACAAGGGACAGTAGGAACACTGAAGCTTTCTTT.

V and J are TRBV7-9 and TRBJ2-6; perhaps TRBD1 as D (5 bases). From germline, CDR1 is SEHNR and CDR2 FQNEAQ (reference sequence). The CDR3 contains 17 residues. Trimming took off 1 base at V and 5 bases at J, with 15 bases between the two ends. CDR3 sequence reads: CASSLVAGFAWANVLTF. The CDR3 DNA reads TGTGCCAGCAGCTTAGTGGCAGGGTTCGCTTGGGCCAACGTCCTGACTTTC.

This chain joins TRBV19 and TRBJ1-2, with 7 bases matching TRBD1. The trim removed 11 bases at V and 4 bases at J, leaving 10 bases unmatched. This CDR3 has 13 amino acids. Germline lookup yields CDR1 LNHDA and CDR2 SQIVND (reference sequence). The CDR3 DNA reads TGTGCCGCCAACCGGGGGACAGCCTATGGCTACACCTTC. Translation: CAANRGTAYGYTF.

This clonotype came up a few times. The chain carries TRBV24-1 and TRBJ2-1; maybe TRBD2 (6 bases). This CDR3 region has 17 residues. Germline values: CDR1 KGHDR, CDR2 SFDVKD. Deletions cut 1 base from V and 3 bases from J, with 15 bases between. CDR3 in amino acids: CATSDLARAGSYNEQFF. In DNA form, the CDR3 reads TGTGCCACCAGTGATTTAGCCAGGGCGGGAAGCTACAATGAGCAGTTCTTC.

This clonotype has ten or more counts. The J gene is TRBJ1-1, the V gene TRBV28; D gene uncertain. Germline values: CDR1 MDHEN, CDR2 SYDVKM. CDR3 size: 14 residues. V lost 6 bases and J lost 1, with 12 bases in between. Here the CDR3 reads CASSLRLSNTEAFF. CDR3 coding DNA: TGTGCCAGCAGCCTACGGTTGTCGAACACTGAAGCTTTCTTT.

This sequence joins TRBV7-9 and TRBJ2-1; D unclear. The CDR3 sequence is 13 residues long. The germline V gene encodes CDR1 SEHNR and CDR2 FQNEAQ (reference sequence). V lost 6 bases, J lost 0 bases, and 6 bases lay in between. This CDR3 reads CASRSSSYNEQFF. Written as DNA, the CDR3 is TGTGCCAGCAGGTCGAGCTCCTACAATGAGCAGTTCTTC.

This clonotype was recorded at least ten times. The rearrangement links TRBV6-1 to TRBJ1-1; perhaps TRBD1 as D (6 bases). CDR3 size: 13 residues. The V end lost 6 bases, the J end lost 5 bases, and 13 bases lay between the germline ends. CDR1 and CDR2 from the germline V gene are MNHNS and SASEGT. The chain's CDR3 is CASSNAQGTEAFF. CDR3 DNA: TGTGCCAGCAGCAATGCTCAGGGGACTGAAGCTTTCTTT.

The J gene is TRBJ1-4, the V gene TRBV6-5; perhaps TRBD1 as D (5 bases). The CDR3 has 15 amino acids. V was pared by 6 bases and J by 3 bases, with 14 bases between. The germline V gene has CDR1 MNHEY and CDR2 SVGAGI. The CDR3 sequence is CASRPVGTSNEKLFF. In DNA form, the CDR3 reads TGTGCCAGCAGGCCGGTCGGGACTTCTAATGAAAAACTGTTTTTT.

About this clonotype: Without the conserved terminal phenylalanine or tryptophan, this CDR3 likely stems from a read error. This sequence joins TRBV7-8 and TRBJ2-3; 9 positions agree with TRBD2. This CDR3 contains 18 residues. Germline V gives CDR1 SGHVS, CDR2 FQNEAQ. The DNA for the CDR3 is TGTGCCAGCAGCTCCGGATTAGCGGGAGATGTGGGGACAGAGACGCAGTATTTG. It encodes CASSSGLAGDVGTETQYL.